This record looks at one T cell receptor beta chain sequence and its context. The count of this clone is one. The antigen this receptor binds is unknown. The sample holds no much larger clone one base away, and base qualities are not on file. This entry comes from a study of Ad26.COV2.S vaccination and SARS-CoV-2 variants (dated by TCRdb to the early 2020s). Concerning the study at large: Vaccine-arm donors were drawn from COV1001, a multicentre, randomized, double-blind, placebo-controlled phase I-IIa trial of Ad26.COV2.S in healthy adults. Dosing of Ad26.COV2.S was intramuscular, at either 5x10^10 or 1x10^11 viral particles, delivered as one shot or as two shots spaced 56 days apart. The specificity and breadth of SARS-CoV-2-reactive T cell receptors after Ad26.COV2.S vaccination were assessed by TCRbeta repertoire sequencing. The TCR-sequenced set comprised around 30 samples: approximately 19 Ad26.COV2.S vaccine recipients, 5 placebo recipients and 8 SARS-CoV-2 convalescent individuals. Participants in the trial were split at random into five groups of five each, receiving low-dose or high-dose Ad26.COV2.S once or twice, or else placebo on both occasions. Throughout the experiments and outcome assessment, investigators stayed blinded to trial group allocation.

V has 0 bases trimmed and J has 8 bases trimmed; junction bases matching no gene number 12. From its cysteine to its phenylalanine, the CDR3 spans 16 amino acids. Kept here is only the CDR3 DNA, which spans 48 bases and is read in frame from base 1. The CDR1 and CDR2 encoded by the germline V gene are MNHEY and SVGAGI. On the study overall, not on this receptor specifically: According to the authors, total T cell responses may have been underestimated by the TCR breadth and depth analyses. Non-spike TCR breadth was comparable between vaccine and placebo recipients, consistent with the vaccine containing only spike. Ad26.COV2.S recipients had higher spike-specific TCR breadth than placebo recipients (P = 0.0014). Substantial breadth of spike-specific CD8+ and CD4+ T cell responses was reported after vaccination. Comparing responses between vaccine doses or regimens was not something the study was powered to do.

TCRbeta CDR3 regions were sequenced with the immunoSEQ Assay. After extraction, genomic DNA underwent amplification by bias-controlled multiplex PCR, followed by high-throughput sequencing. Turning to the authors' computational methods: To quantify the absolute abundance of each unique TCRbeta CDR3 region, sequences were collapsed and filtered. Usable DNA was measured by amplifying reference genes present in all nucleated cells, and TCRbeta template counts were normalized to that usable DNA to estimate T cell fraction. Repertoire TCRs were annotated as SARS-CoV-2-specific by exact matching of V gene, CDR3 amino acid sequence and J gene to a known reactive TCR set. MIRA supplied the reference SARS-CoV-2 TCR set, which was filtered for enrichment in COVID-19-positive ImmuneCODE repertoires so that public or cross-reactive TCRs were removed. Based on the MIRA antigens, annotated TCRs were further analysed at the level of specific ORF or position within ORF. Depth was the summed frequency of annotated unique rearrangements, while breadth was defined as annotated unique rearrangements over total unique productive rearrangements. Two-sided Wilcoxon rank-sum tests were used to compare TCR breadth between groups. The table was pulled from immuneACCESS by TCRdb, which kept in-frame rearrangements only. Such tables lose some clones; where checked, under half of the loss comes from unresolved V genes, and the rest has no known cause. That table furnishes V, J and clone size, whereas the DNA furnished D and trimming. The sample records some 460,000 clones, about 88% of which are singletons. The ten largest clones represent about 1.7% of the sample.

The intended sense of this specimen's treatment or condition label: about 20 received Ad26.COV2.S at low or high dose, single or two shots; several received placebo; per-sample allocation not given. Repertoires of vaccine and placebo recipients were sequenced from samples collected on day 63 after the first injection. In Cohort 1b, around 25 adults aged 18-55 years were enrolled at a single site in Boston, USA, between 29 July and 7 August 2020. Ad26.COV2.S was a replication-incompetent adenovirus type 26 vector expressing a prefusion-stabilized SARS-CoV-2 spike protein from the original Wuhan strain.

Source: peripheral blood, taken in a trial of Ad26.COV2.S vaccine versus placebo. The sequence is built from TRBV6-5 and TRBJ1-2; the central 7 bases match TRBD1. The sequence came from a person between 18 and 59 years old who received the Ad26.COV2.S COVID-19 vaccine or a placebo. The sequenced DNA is TGTGCCAGCAGTTACTCGATTTACAGGGGCGGGACAGGCTACACCTTC. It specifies CASSYSIYRGGTGYTF.